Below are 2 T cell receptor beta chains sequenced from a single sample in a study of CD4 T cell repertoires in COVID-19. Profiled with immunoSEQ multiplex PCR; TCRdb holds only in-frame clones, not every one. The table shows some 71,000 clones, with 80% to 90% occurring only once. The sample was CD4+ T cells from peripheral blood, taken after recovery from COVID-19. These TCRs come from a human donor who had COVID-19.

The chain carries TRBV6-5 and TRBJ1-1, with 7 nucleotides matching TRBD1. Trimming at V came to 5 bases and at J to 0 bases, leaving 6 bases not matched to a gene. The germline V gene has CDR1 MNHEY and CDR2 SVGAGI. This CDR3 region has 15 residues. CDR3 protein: CASSPGQVMNTEAFF. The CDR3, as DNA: TGTGCCAGCAGTCCTGGACAGGTTATGAACACTGAAGCTTTCTTT.

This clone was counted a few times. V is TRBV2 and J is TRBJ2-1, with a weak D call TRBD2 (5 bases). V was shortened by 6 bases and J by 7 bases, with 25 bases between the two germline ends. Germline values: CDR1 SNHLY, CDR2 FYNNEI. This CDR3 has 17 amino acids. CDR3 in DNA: TGTGCCAGCAGCGAGCAATTAGGCCTAGCAGGCGGTAATGAGCAGTTCTTC. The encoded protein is CASSEQLGLAGGNEQFF. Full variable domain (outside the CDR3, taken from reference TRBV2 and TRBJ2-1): EPEVTQTPSHQVTQMGQEVILRCVPISNHLYFYWYRQILGQKVEFLVSFYNNEISEKSEIFDDQFSVERPDGSNFTLKIRSTKLEDSAMYFCASSEQLGLAGGNEQFFGPGTRLTVL.